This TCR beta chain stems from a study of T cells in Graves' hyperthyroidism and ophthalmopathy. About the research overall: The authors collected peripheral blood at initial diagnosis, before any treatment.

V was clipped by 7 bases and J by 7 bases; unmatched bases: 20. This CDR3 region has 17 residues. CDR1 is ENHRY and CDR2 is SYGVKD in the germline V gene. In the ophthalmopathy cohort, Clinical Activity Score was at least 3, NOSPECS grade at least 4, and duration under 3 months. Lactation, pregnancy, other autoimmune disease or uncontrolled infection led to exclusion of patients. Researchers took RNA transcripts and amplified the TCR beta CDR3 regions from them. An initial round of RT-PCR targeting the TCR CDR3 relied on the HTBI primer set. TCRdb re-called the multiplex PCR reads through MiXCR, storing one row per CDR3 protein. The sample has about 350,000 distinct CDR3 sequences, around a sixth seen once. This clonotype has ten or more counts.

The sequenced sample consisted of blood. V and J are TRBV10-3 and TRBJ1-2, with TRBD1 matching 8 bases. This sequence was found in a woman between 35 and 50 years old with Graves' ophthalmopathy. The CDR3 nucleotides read TGTGCCATCATTCTTGCCTCGGGACAGGTCTACTTCTGTGGCTACACCTTC. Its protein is CAIILASGQVYFCGYTF.